This T cell receptor (beta chain) was identified during a study of T cells in Graves' hyperthyroidism and ophthalmopathy. RNA transcripts served as the template for amplifying TCR beta CDR3 regions. An initial round of RT-PCR targeting the TCR CDR3 relied on the HTBI primer set. One entry per CDR3 protein, called by TCRdb with MiXCR from the multiplex PCR reads. Among 250,000 to 300,000 distinct CDR3 sequences listed, roughly 19% were seen once. The germline CDR1 and CDR2 sequences are DFQATT and SNEGSKA (reference sequence). The CDR3 extends over 14 amino acids. V was pared by 4 bases and J by 4 bases, with 6 bases of the junction left unmatched. This clonotype was counted ten times or more.

V usage is TRBV20-1 and J usage is TRBJ2-3; TRBD1 agrees at 9 bases. Source material: blood. The receptor comes from a man aged 50 to 59 with Graves' ophthalmopathy. In DNA form, the CDR3 reads TGCAGTGCTACCGGGACAGGGAGAGCAGATACGCAGTATTTT. Protein: CSATGTGRADTQYF.